The 29 T cell receptor beta chains reported below all come from one sample, sequenced in a study of T cell repertoires in cytomegalovirus infection. The antigens of these receptors remain unknown. Via MiXCR, TCRdb re-called the reads, giving one row per CDR3 protein. The sample shows approximately 730,000 distinct CDR3 sequences, around a third of them seen only once. This material consisted of cultured PBMCs, taken from culture after CMV antigen stimulation. The source is a human donor in good health (CMV status not recorded). Some clones in this sample may be carry-over from other donors' samples.

The genes are TRBV20-1 and TRBJ2-7; 8 positions agree with TRBD1. The germline gives CDR1 DFQATT, CDR2 SNEGSKA (reference sequence). The CDR3 is 15 residues long. V was pared by 3 bases and J by 3 bases, with 10 bases of the junction left unmatched. The CDR3 DNA reads TGCAGTGCTAGTTCTGGGCAGGGGGCCGTCTACGAGCAGTACTTC. This translates into CSASSGQGAVYEQYF.

V is TRBV27 and J is TRBJ1-6; 9 bases agree with TRBD1. With V trimmed by 8 bases and J by 10 bases, 6 bases remained unmatched. The CDR3 is 13 residues long. CDR1 MNHEY and CDR2 SMNVEV come from the germline V gene (reference sequence). The CDR3 sequence: CASGDRESSPLHF. For the CDR3, the DNA is TGTGCCAGCGGGGACAGGGAATCGTCACCCCTCCACTTT.

This clonotype has a handful of counts. A much larger clone differs from this one at a single base, so this may be a read error. This chain links TRBV11-2 with TRBJ2-3, with no clear D. Germline-derived CDR1 and CDR2 are SGHAT and FQNNGV. V lost 4 bases and J lost 5, with 7 bases in between. This CDR3 comprises 12 residues. In DNA, the CDR3 is TGTGCCAGCAGCTCCTGGAGAGATACGCAGTATTTT. Its protein is CASSSWRDTQYF.

V is TRBV10-3 and J is TRBJ2-1; D call uncertain. With 4 bases removed from V and 0 bases from J, the gap between germline ends came to 7 bases. CDR3 size: 14 residues. CDR1 ENHRY and CDR2 SYGVKD come from the germline V gene. For the CDR3, the DNA is TGTGCCATCAGTGGGGTTAGCTCCTACAATGAGCAGTTCTTC. This encodes CAISGVSSYNEQFF.

This clonotype has a handful of counts. The chain is built from TRBV6-1 and TRBJ2-1, with D possibly matching TRBD2 (7 bases). The CDR3 has 15 amino acids. Trimming removed 10 bases from V and 5 bases from J, with 21 bases in between. CDR1 and CDR2 (germline): MNHNS, SASEGT. CDR3 in amino acids: CATQGVGGRNNEQFF. CDR3 bases: TGTGCCACCCAGGGAGTCGGGGGGCGAAACAATGAGCAGTTCTTC.

The chain combines TRBV5-4 with TRBJ1-2; D gene ambiguous. Germline lookup yields CDR1 SGHNT and CDR2 YYREEE (reference sequence). The CDR3 loop spans 14 amino acids. Trimming removed 1 base from V and 6 bases from J, with 13 bases in between. Written as DNA, the CDR3 is TGTGCCAGCAGCTTGCCCCGGGAATTGGATGGCTACACCTTC. Residues: CASSLPRELDGYTF.

The chain employs TRBV2 and TRBJ2-7; tentatively, D is TRBD1 (6 bases). This CDR3 is 14 amino acids long. Trimming pared 6 bases from V and 7 bases from J, leaving 19 bases between. The germline V gene has CDR1 SNHLY and CDR2 FYNNEI. In nucleotides, the CDR3 is TGTGCCAGCAGGATAGGGACATCTGGAGGAGAGCAGTACTTC. Amino acid sequence: CASRIGTSGGEQYF.

The chain is built from TRBV6-5 and TRBJ2-1; D is ambiguous. V lost 8 bases, J lost 6 bases, and 17 bases lay in between. Germline V gives CDR1 MNHEY, CDR2 SVGAGI. The CDR3 runs to 14 residues. The CDR3 protein is CASHVGDTSNEQFF. DNA for the CDR3: TGTGCCAGCCACGTTGGGGATACGTCCAATGAGCAGTTCTTC.

The CDR3 bases are TGTGCCAGCAGTGCCGAGCGGGGAAGCTACAATGAGCAGTTCTTC. This translates into CASSAERGSYNEQFF. The rearrangement uses TRBV2 and TRBJ2-1; TRBD2 aligns across 7 bases. Germline assignment: CDR1 SNHLY and CDR2 FYNNEI. Trimming at V came to 4 bases and at J to 3 bases, leaving 6 bases not matched to a gene. This CDR3 region has 15 residues.

This clonotype was seen only a few times. The V call is TRBV12-3 or TRBV12-4, the J call TRBJ1-1; maybe TRBD1 (5 bases). Trimming shortened V by 8 bases and J by 1 base, and 17 bases separated the two germline ends. The CDR3 totals 15 residues. The CDR3 loop is CASSTGWTKNTEAFF. CDR3 coding DNA: TGTGCCAGCTCAACAGGTTGGACCAAGAACACTGAAGCTTTCTTT.

The sample holds a few counts of this clonotype. V usage is TRBV7-9 and J usage is TRBJ2-2; 7 bases line up with TRBD1. There are 15 residues in the CDR3. The trim removed 4 bases at V and 6 bases at J, leaving 8 bases unmatched. Germline values: CDR1 SEHNR, CDR2 FQNEAQ (reference sequence). The CDR3 region has the DNA TGTGCCAGCAGCTCTCGACAGGGAAGGGCCGGGGAGCTGTTTTTT. Its protein is CASSSRQGRAGELFF.

The V gene is TRBV20-1, the J gene TRBJ2-7; 11 nucleotides align to TRBD1. V was pared by 8 bases and J by 2 bases, with 11 bases of the junction left unmatched. The germline CDR1 and CDR2 sequences are DFQATT and SNEGSKA (reference sequence). The CDR3 extends over 15 amino acids. The CDR3 coding sequence is TGCAGTAGCGCACCGGCGGACAGGGGGCCCTACGAGCAGTACTTC. As protein: CSSAPADRGPYEQYF.

The chain combines TRBV27 with TRBJ1-1; tentatively, D is TRBD1 (6 bases). From germline, CDR1 is MNHEY and CDR2 SMNVEV (reference sequence). CDR3 length: 14 residues. V was clipped by 7 bases and J by 6 bases, with 18 bases between them. CDR3 sequence (DNA): TGTGCCAGCACCCACCAGGCAGGGGTTGCTGAAGCTTTCTTT. Amino acids: CASTHQAGVAEAFF.

This clonotype was seen a single time. The chain links TRBV6-2 or TRBV6-3 to TRBJ2-1; D ambiguous. Trimming pared 6 bases from V and 9 bases from J, leaving 15 bases between. The CDR3 loop spans 13 amino acids. Germline CDR1 reads MNHEY; CDR2 reads SVGEGT. CDR3 residues: CASSPMGSGEQFF. Here the CDR3 DNA reads TGTGCCAGCAGCCCCATGGGTTCGGGTGAGCAGTTCTTC.

The CDR3 DNA reads TGTGCCAGCAGTCTTACCCTTAACCGACCGCAGGATGAGCAGTTCTTC. Translated, it gives CASSLTLNRPQDEQFF. This rearrangement joins TRBV7-9 to TRBJ2-1; no clear D gene. Germline V gene sequence: CDR1 SEHNR, CDR2 FQNEAQ (reference sequence). V lost 6 bases to trimming and J lost 8 bases, with 23 bases between them. The CDR3 runs to 16 residues.

This clonotype was counted many times. The genes are TRBV7-2 and TRBJ1-5; 9 bases line up with TRBD1. V shed 1 base and J 7 bases; nucleotides not matched to a gene: 8. Per the germline V gene, CDR1 is SGHTA and CDR2 is FQGNSA. The CDR3 loop spans 16 amino acids. In nucleotides, the CDR3 is TGTGCCAGCAGCTTAGATGGGACAGGGATAGGCCAGCCCCAGCATTTT. As protein: CASSLDGTGIGQPQHF. The whole variable domain, remainder taken from reference TRBV7-2 and TRBJ1-5, is GAGVSQSPSNKVTEKGKDVELRCDPISGHTALYWYRQSLGQGLEFLIYFQGNSAPDKSGLPSDRFSAERTGGSVSTLTIQRTQQEDSAVYLCASSLDGTGIGQPQHFGDGTRLSIL.

The genes are TRBV4-1 and TRBJ1-2; 8 nucleotides match TRBD1. In germline, CDR1 is MGHRA, CDR2 YSYEKL. The length of the CDR3 is 15 residues. J lost 3 bases, V lost 1 base, and 4 bases had no gene match. CDR3 coding DNA: TGCGCCAGCAGCCAAGTCGGCAGGGGGCACTATGGCTACACCTTC. The encoded protein is CASSQVGRGHYGYTF.

This chain connects TRBV27 to TRBJ2-3, with 10 bases lining up with TRBD2. With V trimmed by 4 bases and J by 4 bases, 5 bases remained unmatched. The CDR3 runs 15 residues. Germline loops: CDR1 MNHEY, CDR2 SMNVEV (reference sequence). The CDR3 sequence is CASSSGLATADTQYF. Here the CDR3 DNA reads TGTGCCAGCAGTTCGGGACTAGCGACCGCAGATACGCAGTATTTT.

This clonotype appeared many times. The junction shows a germline mismatch at one end, possibly a read error. The V and J genes are TRBV7-2 and TRBJ2-3; D gene uncertain. This CDR3 region has 15 residues. Germline assignment: CDR1 SGHTA and CDR2 FQGNSA. The CDR3 region has the DNA TGTGCCAGCAGCCAACCCCTCTTCAGCATAGATACGCAGTATTTT. Amino acids: CASSQPLFSIDTQYF. The full variable domain, in which reference TRBV7-2 and TRBJ2-3 provide the parts outside the CDR3, is GAGVSQSPSNKVTEKGKDVELRCDPISGHTALYWYRQSLGQGLEFLIYFQGNSAPDKSGLPSDRFSAERTGGSVSTLTIQRTQQEDSAVYLCASSQPLFSIDTQYFGPGTRLTVL.

This chain uses TRBV7-2 with TRBJ2-5; TRBD2 agrees at 10 bases. J lost 4 bases, V lost 2 bases, and 1 base had no gene match. This CDR3 region has 14 residues. Germline CDR1 is SGHTA and CDR2 is FQGNSA. CDR3 amino acids: CASSLIAGGETQYF. CDR3 in DNA: TGTGCCAGCAGCTTAATAGCGGGGGGAGAGACCCAGTACTTC.

The CDR3: CSARVWGQGEETQYF. The CDR3 DNA reads TGCAGTGCTAGAGTTTGGGGACAGGGGGAAGAGACCCAGTACTTC. The gene calls are TRBV20-1 and TRBJ2-5; TRBD1 matches 11 bases. Germline V gene lookup returns CDR1 DFQATT and CDR2 SNEGSKA (reference sequence). This CDR3 contains 15 residues. The V segment lost 1 base and the J segment 3 bases; nucleotides outside the gene matches: 4.

The chain combines TRBV12-3 or TRBV12-4 with TRBJ1-1; weak D call: TRBD1 (6 bases). This CDR3 has 14 residues. The V gene lost 6 bases and the J gene lost 6 bases, with 17 bases spanning the gap. CDR3 region: CASSPGGAGAEAFF. CDR3 nucleotide sequence: TGTGCCAGCAGCCCGGGGGGGGCAGGCGCTGAAGCTTTCTTT.

DNA of the CDR3: TGTGCCAGCAGTTACTCCCCAGGGAGCCTTGGCTACACCTTC. Protein product: CASSYSPGSLGYTF. V gene TRBV6-6 combines with J gene TRBJ1-2; D might be TRBD1 (5 bases). The V and J ends lost 0 bases and 7 bases respectively, with 12 bases between them. The CDR3 extends over 14 amino acids. CDR1 MNHNY and CDR2 SVGAGI come from the germline V gene (reference sequence).

This clonotype was seen only a few times. The chain carries TRBV24-1 and TRBJ1-1; D perhaps matches TRBD1 (5 bases). Germline V CDR1 and CDR2: KGHDR, SFDVKD. V was clipped by 4 bases and J by 1 base, with 24 bases between them. The length of the CDR3 is 19 residues. The CDR3, as DNA: TGTGCCACCAGTGAGCGAGCGGGAAAGGGGCATGGAGGGAACACTGAAGCTTTCTTT. Translating gives CATSERAGKGHGGNTEAFF.

This clonotype occurred a few times. The rearrangement links TRBV27 to TRBJ2-7; weak D call: TRBD2 (5 bases). Germline CDR1 and CDR2: MNHEY and SMNVEV (reference sequence). The CDR3 contains 13 residues. Trimming left V 2 bases short and J 7 bases short, with 12 bases between. For the CDR3, the DNA is TGTGCCAGCAGTTTAGGAGGTATCGGTGAGCAGTACTTC. Translated: CASSLGGIGEQYF.

This clonotype turned up a few times. The chain couples TRBV5-1 to TRBJ2-1; D tentatively reads TRBD1 or TRBD2 (6 bases each). This CDR3 contains 14 residues. V lost 4 bases to trimming and J lost 7 bases, with 15 bases between them. CDR1 and CDR2 from the germline V gene are SGHRS and YFSETQ. The CDR3 coding sequence is TGCGCCAGCAGCCAGGACGGAGGGGGAAATGAGCAGTTCTTC. As protein: CASSQDGGGNEQFF.

V gene TRBV7-9 combines with J gene TRBJ2-5; 11 bases line up with TRBD2. This CDR3 is built from 16 residues. The V and J ends lost 5 bases and 2 bases, in that order; junction bases with no gene match: 7. Germline-derived CDR1 and CDR2 are SEHNR and FQNEAQ (reference sequence). CDR3 bases: TGTGCCAGCAGCGACACTAGCGGGGGACCTCAAGAGACCCAGTACTTC. The encoded protein is CASSDTSGGPQETQYF. The whole variable domain, remainder taken from reference TRBV7-9 and TRBJ2-5, is DTGVSQNPRHKITKRGQNVTFRCDPISEHNRLYWYRQTLGQGPEFLTYFQNEAQLEKSRLLSDRFSAERPKGSFSTLEIQRTEQGDSAMYLCASSDTSGGPQETQYFGPGTRLLVL.

The rearrangement uses TRBV19 and TRBJ1-1; D is unclear. The CDR3 length is 14 residues. CDR1 is LNHDA and CDR2 is SQIVND in the germline V gene (reference sequence). Deletions cut 4 bases from V and 0 bases from J, with 9 bases between. CDR3 protein: CASSKRGVNTEAFF. CDR3 nucleotides: TGTGCCAGTAGTAAGCGGGGAGTGAACACTGAAGCTTTCTTT.

This sequence joins TRBV6-6 and TRBJ2-3, with no clear D. This CDR3 region has 16 residues. V lost 0 bases and J lost 0, with 10 bases in between. Germline V lookup: CDR1 MNHNY, CDR2 SVGAGI (reference sequence). CDR3 nucleotide sequence: TGTGCCAGCAGTTACTCGCCGACAAGAAGCACAGATACGCAGTATTTT. Protein product: CASSYSPTRSTDTQYF.